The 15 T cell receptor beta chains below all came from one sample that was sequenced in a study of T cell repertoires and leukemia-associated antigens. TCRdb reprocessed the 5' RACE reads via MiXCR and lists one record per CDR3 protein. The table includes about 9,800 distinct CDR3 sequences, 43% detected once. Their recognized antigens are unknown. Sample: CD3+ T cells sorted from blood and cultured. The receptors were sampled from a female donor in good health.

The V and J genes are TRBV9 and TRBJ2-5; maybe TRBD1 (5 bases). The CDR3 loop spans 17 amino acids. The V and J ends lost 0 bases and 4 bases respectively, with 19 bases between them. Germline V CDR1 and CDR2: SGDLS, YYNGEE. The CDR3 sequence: CASSVVPGQPERETQYF. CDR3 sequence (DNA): TGTGCCAGCAGCGTAGTCCCAGGACAACCGGAGCGAGAGACCCAGTACTTC.

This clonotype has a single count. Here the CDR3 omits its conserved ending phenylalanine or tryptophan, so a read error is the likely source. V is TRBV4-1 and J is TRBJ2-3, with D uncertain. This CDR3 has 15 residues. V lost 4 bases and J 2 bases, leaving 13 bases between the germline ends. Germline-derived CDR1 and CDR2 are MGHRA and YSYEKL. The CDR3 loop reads CASSPSRRSTDTQYS. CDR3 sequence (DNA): TGCGCCAGCAGCCCGTCTAGGCGGTCCACAGATACGCAGTATTCT.

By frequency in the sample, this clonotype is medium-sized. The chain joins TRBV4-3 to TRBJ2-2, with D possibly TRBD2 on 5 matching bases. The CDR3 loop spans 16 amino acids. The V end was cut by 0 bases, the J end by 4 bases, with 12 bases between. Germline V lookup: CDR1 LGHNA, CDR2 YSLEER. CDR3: CASSQDLGGRTGELFF. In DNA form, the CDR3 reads TGCGCCAGCAGCCAAGACCTCGGAGGACGCACCGGGGAGCTGTTTTTT.

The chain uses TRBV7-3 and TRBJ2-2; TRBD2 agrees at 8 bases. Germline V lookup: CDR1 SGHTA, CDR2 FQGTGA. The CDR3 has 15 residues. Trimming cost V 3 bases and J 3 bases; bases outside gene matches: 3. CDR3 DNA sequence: TGTGCCAGCAGCTTCAGCGGGAGCCACACCGGGGAGCTGTTTTTT. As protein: CASSFSGSHTGELFF.

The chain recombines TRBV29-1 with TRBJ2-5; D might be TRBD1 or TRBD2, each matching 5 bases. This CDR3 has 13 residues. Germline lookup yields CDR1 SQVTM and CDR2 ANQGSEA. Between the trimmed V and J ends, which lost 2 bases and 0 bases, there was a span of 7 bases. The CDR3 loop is CSVERDHQETQYF. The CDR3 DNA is TGCAGCGTTGAAAGGGACCACCAAGAGACCCAGTACTTC.

The CDR3 DNA is TGCCGCGGACTAGCAGCTACCAAAAACATTCAGTACTTC. Its translation: CRGLAATKNIQYF. This chain joins TRBV20-1 and TRBJ2-4, with TRBD2 identical over 8 bases. Germline CDR1 is DFQATT and CDR2 is SNEGSKA (reference sequence). This CDR3 region has 13 residues.

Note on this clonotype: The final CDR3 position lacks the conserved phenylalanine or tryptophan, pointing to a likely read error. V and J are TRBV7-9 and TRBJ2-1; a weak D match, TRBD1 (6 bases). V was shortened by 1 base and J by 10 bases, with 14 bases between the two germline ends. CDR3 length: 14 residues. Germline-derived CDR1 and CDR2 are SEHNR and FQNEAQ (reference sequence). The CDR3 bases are TGTGCCAGCAGCTTAGAGGGGGTGGGAACCGAGCAGTTCCTC. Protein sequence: CASSLEGVGTEQFL.

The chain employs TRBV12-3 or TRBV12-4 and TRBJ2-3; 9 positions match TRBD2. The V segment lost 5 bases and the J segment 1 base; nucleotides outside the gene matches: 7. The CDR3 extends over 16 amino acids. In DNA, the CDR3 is TGTGCCAGCAGTCTGAAGCGACTAGCGGGCACAGATACGCAGTATTTT. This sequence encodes CASSLKRLAGTDTQYF.

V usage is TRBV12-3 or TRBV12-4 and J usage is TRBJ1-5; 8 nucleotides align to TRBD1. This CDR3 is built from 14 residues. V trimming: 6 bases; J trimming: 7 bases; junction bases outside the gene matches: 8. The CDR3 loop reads CASSPGTGGQPQHF. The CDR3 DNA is TGTGCCAGCAGCCCTGGGACAGGAGGGCAGCCCCAGCATTTT.

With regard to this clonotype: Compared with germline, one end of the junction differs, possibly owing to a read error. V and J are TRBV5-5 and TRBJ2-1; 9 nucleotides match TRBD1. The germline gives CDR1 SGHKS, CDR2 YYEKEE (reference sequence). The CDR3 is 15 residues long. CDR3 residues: CASRLGQGTYNEQFF. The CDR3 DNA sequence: TGTGCCAGCAGATTGGGACAGGGAACCTACAATGAGCAGTTCTTT.

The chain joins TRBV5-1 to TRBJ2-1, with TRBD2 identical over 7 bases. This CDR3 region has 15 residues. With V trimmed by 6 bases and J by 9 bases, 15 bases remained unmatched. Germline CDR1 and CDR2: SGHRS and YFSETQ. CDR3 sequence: CASTLLVQGGSEQFF. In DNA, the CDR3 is TGCGCCAGCACCCTATTGGTCCAGGGCGGGAGTGAGCAGTTCTTC.

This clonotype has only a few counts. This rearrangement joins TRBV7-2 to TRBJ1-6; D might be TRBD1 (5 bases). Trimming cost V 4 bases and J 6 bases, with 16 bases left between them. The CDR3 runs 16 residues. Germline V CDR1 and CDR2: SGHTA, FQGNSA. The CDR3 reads CASSSQVGAVNSPLHF. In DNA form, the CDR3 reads TGTGCCAGCAGCTCCCAAGTAGGGGCGGTTAATTCACCCCTCCACTTT.

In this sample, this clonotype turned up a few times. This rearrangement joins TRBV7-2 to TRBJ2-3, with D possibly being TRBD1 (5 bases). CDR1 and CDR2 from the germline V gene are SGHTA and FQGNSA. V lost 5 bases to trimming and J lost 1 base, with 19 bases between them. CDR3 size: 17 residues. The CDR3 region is CASSPKSPGWGTDTQYF. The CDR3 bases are TGTGCCAGCAGCCCTAAAAGCCCAGGGTGGGGCACAGATACGCAGTATTTT. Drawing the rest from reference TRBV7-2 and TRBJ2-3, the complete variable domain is GAGVSQSPSNKVTEKGKDVELRCDPISGHTALYWYRQSLGQGLEFLIYFQGNSAPDKSGLPSDRFSAERTGGSVSTLTIQRTQQEDSAVYLCASSPKSPGWGTDTQYFGPGTRLTVL.

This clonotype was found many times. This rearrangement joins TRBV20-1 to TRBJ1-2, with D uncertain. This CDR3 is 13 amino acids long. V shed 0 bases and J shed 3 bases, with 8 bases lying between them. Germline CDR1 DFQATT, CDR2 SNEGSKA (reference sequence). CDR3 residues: CSARDYRDYGYTF. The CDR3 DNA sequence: TGCAGTGCTAGAGACTACCGGGACTATGGCTACACCTTC.

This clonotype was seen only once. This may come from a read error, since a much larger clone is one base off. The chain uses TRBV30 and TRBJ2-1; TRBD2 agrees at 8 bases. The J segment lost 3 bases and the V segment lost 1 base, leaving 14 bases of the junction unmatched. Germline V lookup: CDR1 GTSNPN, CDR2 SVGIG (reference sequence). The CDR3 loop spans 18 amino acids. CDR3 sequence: CAWSGRPAGVPDYNEQFF. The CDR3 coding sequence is TGTGCCTGGAGTGGAAGACCAGCGGGAGTGCCGGACTACAATGAGCAGTTCTTC. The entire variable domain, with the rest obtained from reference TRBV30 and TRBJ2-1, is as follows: SQTIHQWPATLVQPVGSPLSLECTVEGTSNPNLYWYRQAAGRGLQLLFYSVGIGQISSEVPQNLSASRPQDRQFILSSKKLLLSDSGFYLCAWSGRPAGVPDYNEQFFGPGTRLTVL.